These 10 T cell receptor beta chains came from one sample sequenced in a study of blood T cell repertoires in COVID-19. Profiling relied on immunoSEQ multiplex PCR, and the TCRdb table lists in-frame clones only, not all of them. The table includes just under 150,000 clones, 85% to 90% detected once. Sequences were obtained from peripheral blood. These receptors all come from a man between 45 and 60 years old who had recovered from COVID-19.

The rearrangement links TRBV10-3 to TRBJ2-3, with 9 bases that match TRBD2. The CDR3 runs 17 residues. Germline V gene lookup returns CDR1 ENHRY and CDR2 SYGVKD. Unmatched junction bases numbered 10, after V lost 2 bases and J lost 4 bases. The CDR3 spells CAISEQGSGGPSDTQYF. The CDR3, as DNA: TGTGCCATCAGTGAGCAAGGTAGCGGGGGACCCTCAGATACGCAGTATTTT.

The chain recombines TRBV19 with TRBJ1-5; D is undetermined. Trimming took off 3 bases at V and 3 bases at J, with 6 bases between the two ends. CDR3 length: 13 amino acids. Germline values: CDR1 LNHDA, CDR2 SQIVND (reference sequence). The CDR3 loop is CASSMSVNQPQHF. DNA for the CDR3: TGTGCCAGTAGTATGTCAGTCAATCAGCCCCAGCATTTT.

The genes are TRBV5-1 and TRBJ2-7; a weak D match, TRBD2 (5 bases). Germline CDR1 SGHRS, CDR2 YFSETQ. The CDR3 loop spans 14 amino acids. The ends were cut back, 0 bases at V and 3 bases at J, with 10 bases in the middle. CDR3 residues: CASSLAPDYYEQYF. In nucleotides, the CDR3 is TGCGCCAGCAGCTTGGCCCCTGACTACTACGAGCAGTACTTC.

The chain recombines TRBV4-1 with TRBJ2-3; tentative D call: TRBD2 (5 bases). CDR1 and CDR2 (germline): MGHRA, YSYEKL. V lost 0 bases to trimming and J lost 4 bases, with 8 bases between them. The CDR3 is made up of 14 amino acids. The CDR3 is CASSQDIGADTQYF. The CDR3 DNA reads as TGCGCCAGCAGCCAAGATATCGGGGCAGATACGCAGTATTTT.

The chain joins TRBV4-1 to TRBJ2-1; D call uncertain. Germline values: CDR1 MGHRA, CDR2 YSYEKL. CDR3 length equals 15 residues. The ends were cut back, 0 bases at V and 4 bases at J, with 10 bases in the middle. The CDR3 DNA follows: TGCGCCAGCAGCCAAGATCGAGGAAAATACAATGAGCAGTTCTTC. Translation gives CASSQDRGKYNEQFF.

The V call is TRBV6-6, the J call TRBJ1-4; 9 bases fit TRBD1. J lost 3 bases, V lost 8 bases, and 4 bases had no gene match. CDR1 and CDR2 (germline): MNHNY, SVGAGI (reference sequence). CDR3 length: 14 residues. The chain's CDR3 is CASGDRGANEKLFF. The CDR3 DNA follows: TGTGCCAGCGGCGACAGGGGGGCTAATGAAAAACTGTTTTTT.

This rearrangement joins TRBV18 to TRBJ2-3; no firm D call. Germline V gives CDR1 KGHSH, CDR2 LQKENI. CDR3 length: 13 amino acids. V shed 3 bases and J shed 1 base, with 5 bases lying between them. This CDR3 reads CASSPSGTDTQYF. The CDR3 nucleotides read TGTGCCAGCTCACCCTCGGGCACAGATACGCAGTATTTT.

The genes are TRBV2 and TRBJ1-4; 10 bases agree with TRBD1. CDR1 is SNHLY, CDR2 FYNNEI, per germline. The V and J ends lost 5 bases and 6 bases, in that order; junction bases with no gene match: 3. This CDR3 is 14 amino acids long. This CDR3 is CASSPGTGDEKLFF. The CDR3 bases are TGTGCCAGCAGTCCCGGGACAGGGGATGAAAAACTGTTTTTT.

The V gene is TRBV3-1 (or the pseudogene TRBV3-2), the J gene TRBJ2-5; D ambiguous. Germline assignment: CDR1 LGHDT and CDR2 YNNKEL (reference sequence). The V end was cut by 0 bases, the J end by 1 base, with 6 bases between. The CDR3 is made up of 14 amino acids. CDR3 in amino acids: CASSQDPVQETQYF. The CDR3 coding sequence is TGTGCCAGCAGCCAAGACCCTGTCCAAGAGACCCAGTACTTC.

This clone was seen a single time. This chain connects TRBV11-2 to TRBJ2-2, with D possibly TRBD2 on 6 matching bases. This CDR3 comprises 14 residues. The ends were cut back, 5 bases at V and 8 bases at J, with 15 bases in the middle. The germline V gene has CDR1 SGHAT and CDR2 FQNNGV. The CDR3 DNA sequence: TGTGCCAGCAGCCCACTCCGGAGGGCTGGGGAGCTGTTTTTT. It is translated as CASSPLRRAGELFF. The complete variable domain, with remaining parts taken from reference TRBV11-2 and TRBJ2-2, reads EAGVAQSPRYKIIEKRQSVAFWCNPISGHATLYWYQQILGQGPKLLIQFQNNGVVDDSQLPKDRFSAERLKGVDSTLKIQPAKLEDSAVYLCASSPLRRAGELFFGEGSRLTVL.